This T cell receptor beta chain was recorded in a study of CD8 T cells in Susac syndrome. Study results and limitations: As the study acknowledged, the number of individuals in its TCR sequencing and HLA analysis was relatively small.

CDR1 and CDR2 (germline): MNHNS, SASEGT. The CDR3 spans 14 residues. V dropped 0 bases and J dropped 4 bases, with 9 bases sitting between them. TCR beta was sequenced from blood CD8+ and CD4+ T cells. The controls were healthy donors who were matched for age and sex. Both CD4+ and CD8+ T cells were negatively isolated, and TEMRA cells underwent FACS enrichment. Turning to this clonotype: Its antigen is not known.

Reverse transcription of roughly 0.5 to 1 ug RNA used random hexamers. TCRdb reprocessed the immunoSEQ multiplex PCR reads via MiXCR and lists one record per CDR3 protein. Here the sample spans roughly 130,000 distinct CDR3 sequences, roughly 95% being singletons. The receptor's source is a human donor in good health. V is TRBV6-1 and J is TRBJ1-1, with D unresolved. Sequenced material: CD4+ T cells from PBMCs. The chain's CDR3 is CASSEAWGGTEAFF. The CDR3 nucleotides read TGTGCCAGCAGTGAAGCATGGGGAGGCACTGAAGCTTTCTTT.